This T cell receptor beta chain was captured in a study of T cell responses to AZD1222 COVID-19 vaccine. Study-level points and caveats: After the peak T cell response, and only then, were repertoires sampled. Unmutated variant regions are reportedly targeted by nearly half of spike-specific TCRs.

Notes on this clone: Its antigen is undetermined.

Unmatched junction bases numbered 11, after V lost 6 bases and J lost 2 bases. Germline V gene data show CDR1 as SNHLY and CDR2 as FYNNEI. The CDR3 spans 18 residues. Clones were sequenced by immunoSEQ multiplex PCR, and TCRdb holds only the in-frame ones, with some missing. The data hold tens of thousands of clones, with more than 70% observed a single time. The starting material was peripheral blood, obtained on day 0 of AZD1222 vaccination. This sequence originates from an adult in good health. The chain is built from TRBV2 and TRBJ2-3, with 13 bases lining up with TRBD2. The CDR3 sequence: CASSAGTSGVLFTDTQYF. CDR3 in DNA: TGTGCCAGCAGCGCCGGGACTAGCGGGGTCCTATTCACAGATACGCAGTATTTT.